Sequencing of this T cell receptor (beta chain) was carried out in a study of shared clonotypes between healthy human individuals. Measured with immunoSEQ multiplex PCR; TCRdb has only the in-frame clones, and not every one. Of over 2 million clones listed, less than 95% are singletons. This clone showed up just once. CD45RO negativity and positive selection for CCR7 defined naive CD8 cells, a population that excluded terminally differentiated effector memory CD45RA+ cells. Sample: naive CD8+ T cells sorted from blood. This TCR derives from a man aged 18 to 35 in good health.

CDR3 loop: CAWSEGGREPQHF. As DNA, the CDR3 is TGTGCCTGGAGTGAGGGGGGACGGGAGCCCCAGCATTTT. The chain employs TRBV30 and TRBJ1-5; a possible D gene is TRBD1 (6 bases). The CDR3 contains 13 residues. V lost 1 base, J lost 8 bases, and 12 bases lay in between. CDR1 is GTSNPN and CDR2 is SVGIG in the germline V gene (reference sequence). Based on the CDR3 plus reference TRBV30 and TRBJ1-5, the full variable domain is SQTIHQWPATLVQPVGSPLSLECTVEGTSNPNLYWYRQAAGRGLQLLFYSVGIGQISSEVPQNLSASRPQDRQFILSSKKLLLSDSGFYLCAWSEGGREPQHFGDGTRLSIL.